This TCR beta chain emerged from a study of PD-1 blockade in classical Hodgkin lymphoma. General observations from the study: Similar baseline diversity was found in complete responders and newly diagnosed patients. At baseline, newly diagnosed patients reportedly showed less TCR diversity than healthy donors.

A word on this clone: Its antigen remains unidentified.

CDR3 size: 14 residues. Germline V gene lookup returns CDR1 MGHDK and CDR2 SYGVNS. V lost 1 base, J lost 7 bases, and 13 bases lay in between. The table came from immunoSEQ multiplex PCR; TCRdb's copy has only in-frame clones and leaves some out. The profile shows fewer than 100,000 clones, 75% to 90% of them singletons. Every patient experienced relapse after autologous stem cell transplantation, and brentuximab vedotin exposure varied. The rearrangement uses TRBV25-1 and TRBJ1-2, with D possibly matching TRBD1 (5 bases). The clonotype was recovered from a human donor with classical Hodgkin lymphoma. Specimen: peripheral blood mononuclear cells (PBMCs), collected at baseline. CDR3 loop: CASSESGRGGGYTF. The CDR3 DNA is TGTGCCAGCAGTGAATCTGGGAGGGGCGGTGGCTACACCTTC.